Given below is one T cell receptor beta chain in context. Antigen: not known. The treatment: over 15 received Ad26.COV2.S at low or high dose, single or two shots; about 5 received placebo; per-sample allocation not given. Day 63 after the first injection of vaccine or placebo was the sampling time. Germline V gene sequence: CDR1 SQVTM, CDR2 ANQGSEA. The CDR3 extends over 11 amino acids. The J segment lost 7 bases and the V segment lost 7 bases, leaving 6 bases of the junction unmatched. The sample belongs to a study of Ad26.COV2.S vaccination and SARS-CoV-2 variants. Study-wide background: COV1001, an Ad26.COV2.S trial, supplied this vaccine-arm donor.

Whole-study findings and limits: Comparable non-spike TCR breadth was observed in vaccine and placebo recipients. Total T cell responses were possibly underestimated by TCR breadth and depth analyses.

Assay: immunoSEQ multiplex PCR; the TCRdb copy retains only in-frame clones and omits some. Altogether around 450,000 clones are present, around nine tenths being singletons, with the ten largest covering 12%. The chain employs TRBV29-1 and TRBJ1-1; 7 bases are a match to TRBD1. The sequence was collected from a person aged 18-65 years who received the Ad26.COV2.S COVID-19 vaccine or a placebo. The sample here was peripheral blood, taken in a trial of Ad26.COV2.S vaccine versus placebo. As DNA, the CDR3 is TGCAGCGGGGGACAGACGTTTGAAGCTTTCTTT. Amino acids: CSGGQTFEAFF.